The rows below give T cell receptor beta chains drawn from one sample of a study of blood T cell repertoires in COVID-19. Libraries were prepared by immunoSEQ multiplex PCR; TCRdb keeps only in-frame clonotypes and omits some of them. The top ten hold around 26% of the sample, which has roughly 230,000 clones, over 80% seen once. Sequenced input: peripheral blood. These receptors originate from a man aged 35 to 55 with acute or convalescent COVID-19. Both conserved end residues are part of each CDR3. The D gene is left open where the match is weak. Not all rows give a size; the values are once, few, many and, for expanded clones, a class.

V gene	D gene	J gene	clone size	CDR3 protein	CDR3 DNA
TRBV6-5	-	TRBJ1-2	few	CASSPGRQNYGYTF	TGTGCCAGCAGTCCAGGGCGGCAGAACTATGGCTACACCTTC
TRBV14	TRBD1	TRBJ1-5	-	CASSQTGNQPQHF	TGTGCCAGCAGCCAGACAGGGAATCAGCCCCAGCATTTT
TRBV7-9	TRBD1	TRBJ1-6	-	CASSFPDRNSPLHF	TGTGCCAGCAGCTTCCCGGACAGGAATTCACCCCTCCACTTT
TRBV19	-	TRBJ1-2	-	CASSPQQGGFGYTF	TGTGCCAGTAGTCCACAACAGGGTGGTTTTGGCTACACCTTC
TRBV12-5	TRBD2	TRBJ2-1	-	CASGLPLAGVNNEQFF	TGTGCTAGTGGTTTGCCACTAGCGGGAGTAAACAATGAGCAGTTCTTC
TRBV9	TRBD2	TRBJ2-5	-	CASNVAGGPEETQYF	TGTGCCAGCAATGTTGCGGGAGGGCCTGAAGAGACCCAGTACTTC
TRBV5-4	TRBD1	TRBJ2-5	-	CASSHFRDRDQETQYF	TGTGCCAGCAGCCACTTCCGGGACAGGGATCAAGAGACCCAGTACTTC
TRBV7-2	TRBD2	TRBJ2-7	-	CASSLVLAGNEQYF	TGTGCCAGCAGCTTGGTACTAGCGGGTAACGAGCAGTACTTC
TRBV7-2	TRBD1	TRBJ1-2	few	CASSLARDRDYTF	TGTGCCAGCAGCTTAGCGCGAGACAGGGACTACACCTTC
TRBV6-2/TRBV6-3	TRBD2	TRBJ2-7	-	CASSLAGVLSYEQYF	TGTGCCAGCAGCCTAGCGGGAGTTTTGTCCTACGAGCAGTACTTC
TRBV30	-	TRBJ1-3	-	CAWSPGKFASGNTIYF	TGTGCCTGGAGTCCAGGGAAGTTTGCCTCTGGAAACACCATATATTTT
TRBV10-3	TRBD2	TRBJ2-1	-	CAIKKSQSSGSSYNEQFF	TGTGCCATCAAAAAGTCCCAATCTAGCGGGAGCTCCTACAATGAGCAGTTCTTC
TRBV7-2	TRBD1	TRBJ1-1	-	CASSPQGGTEAFF	TGTGCCAGCAGCCCTCAGGGGGGTACTGAAGCTTTCTTT
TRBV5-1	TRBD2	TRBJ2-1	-	CASSLAMTSGNNEQFF	TGCGCCAGCAGCTTGGCTATGACTAGCGGAAACAATGAGCAGTTCTTC
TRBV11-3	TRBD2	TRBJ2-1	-	CASSLDGTSGRARFF	TGTGCCAGCAGCTTAGATGGGACTAGCGGGAGGGCCCGGTTCTTC